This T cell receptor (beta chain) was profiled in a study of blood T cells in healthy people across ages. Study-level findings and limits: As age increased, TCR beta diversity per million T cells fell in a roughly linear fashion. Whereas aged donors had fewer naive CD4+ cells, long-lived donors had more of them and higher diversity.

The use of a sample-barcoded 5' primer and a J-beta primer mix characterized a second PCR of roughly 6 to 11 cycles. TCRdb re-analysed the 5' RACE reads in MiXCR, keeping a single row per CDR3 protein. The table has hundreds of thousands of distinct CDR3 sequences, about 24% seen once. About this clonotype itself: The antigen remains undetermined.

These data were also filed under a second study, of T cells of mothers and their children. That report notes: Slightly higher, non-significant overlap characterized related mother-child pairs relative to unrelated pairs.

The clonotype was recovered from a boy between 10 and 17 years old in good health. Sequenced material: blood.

The CDR3 DNA is TGTGCCAGCAGTTTTCGGGACGGAGACACAGATACGCAGTATTTT. Encoded protein: CASSFRDGDTDTQYF. V usage is TRBV28 and J usage is TRBJ2-3; the D gene could be TRBD1 or TRBD2 (5 bases each). V lost 3 bases to trimming and J lost 2 bases, with 12 bases between them. The CDR3 totals 15 residues. Germline CDR1 is MDHEN and CDR2 is SYDVKM.